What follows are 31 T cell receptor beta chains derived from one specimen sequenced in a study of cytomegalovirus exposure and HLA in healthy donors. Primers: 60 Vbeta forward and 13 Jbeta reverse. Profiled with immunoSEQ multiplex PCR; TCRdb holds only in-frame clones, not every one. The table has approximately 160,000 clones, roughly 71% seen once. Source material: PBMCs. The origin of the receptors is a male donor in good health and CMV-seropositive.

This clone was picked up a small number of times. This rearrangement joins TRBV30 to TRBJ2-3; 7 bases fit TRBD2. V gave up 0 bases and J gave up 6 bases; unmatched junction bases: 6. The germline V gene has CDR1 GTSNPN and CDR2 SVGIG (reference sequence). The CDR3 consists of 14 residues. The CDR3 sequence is CAWSVTAGQDTQYF. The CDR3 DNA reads TGTGCCTGGAGTGTAACAGCGGGGCAGGATACGCAGTATTTT.

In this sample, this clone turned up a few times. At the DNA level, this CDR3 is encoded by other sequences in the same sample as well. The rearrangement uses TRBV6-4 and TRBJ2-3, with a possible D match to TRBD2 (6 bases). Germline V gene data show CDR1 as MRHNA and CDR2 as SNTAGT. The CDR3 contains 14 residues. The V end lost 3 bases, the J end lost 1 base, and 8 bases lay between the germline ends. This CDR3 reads CASSERGGTDTQYF. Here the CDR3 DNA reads TGTGCCAGCAGTGAACGCGGGGGCACAGATACGCAGTATTTT.

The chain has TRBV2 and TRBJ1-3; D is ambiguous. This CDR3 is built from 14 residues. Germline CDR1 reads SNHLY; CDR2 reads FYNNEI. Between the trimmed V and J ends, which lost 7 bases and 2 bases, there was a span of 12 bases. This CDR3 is CASTPRLPGNTIYF. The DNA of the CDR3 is TGTGCCAGCACCCCCAGATTACCTGGAAACACCATATATTTT.

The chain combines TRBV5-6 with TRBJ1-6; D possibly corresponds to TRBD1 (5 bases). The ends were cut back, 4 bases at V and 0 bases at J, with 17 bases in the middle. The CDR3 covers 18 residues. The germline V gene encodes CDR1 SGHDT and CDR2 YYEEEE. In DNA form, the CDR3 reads TGTGCCAGCAGCCCCAACTCAGGGTTCAGCTCCTATAATTCACCCCTCCACTTT. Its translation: CASSPNSGFSSYNSPLHF.

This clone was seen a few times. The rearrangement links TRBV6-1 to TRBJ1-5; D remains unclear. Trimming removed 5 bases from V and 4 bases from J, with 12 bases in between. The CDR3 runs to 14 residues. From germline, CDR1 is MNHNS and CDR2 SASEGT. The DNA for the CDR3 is TGTGCCAGCAGTTTTCGGGTTTCGAATCAGCCCCAGCATTTT. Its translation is CASSFRVSNQPQHF.

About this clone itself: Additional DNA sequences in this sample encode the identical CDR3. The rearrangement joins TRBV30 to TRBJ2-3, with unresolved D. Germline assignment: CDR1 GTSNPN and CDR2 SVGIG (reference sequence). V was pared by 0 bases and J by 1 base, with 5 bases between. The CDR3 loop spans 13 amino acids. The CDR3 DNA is TGTGCCTGGAGTGTACTGGGCACAGATACGCAGTATTTT. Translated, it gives CAWSVLGTDTQYF.

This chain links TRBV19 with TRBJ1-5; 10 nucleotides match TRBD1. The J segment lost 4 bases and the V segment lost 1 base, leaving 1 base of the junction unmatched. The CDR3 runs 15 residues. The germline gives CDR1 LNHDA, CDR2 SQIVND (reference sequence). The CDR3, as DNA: TGTGCCAGTAGTATAGGGACAGGGGGTAATCAGCCCCAGCATTTT. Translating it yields CASSIGTGGNQPQHF.

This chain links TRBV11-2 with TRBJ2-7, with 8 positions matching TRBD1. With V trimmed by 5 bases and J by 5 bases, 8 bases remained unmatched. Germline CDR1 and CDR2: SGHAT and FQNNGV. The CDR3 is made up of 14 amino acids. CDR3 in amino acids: CASSPAAGGDEQYF. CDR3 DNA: TGTGCCAGCAGCCCGGCTGCAGGGGGCGACGAGCAGTACTTC.

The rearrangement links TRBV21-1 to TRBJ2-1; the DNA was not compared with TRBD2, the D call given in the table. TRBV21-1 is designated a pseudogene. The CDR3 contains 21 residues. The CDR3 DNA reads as TGTGCCAGCAGCAACCAAAGGGCCGGGACTAGCGGGGGGGTGGGTCTGGATGAGCAGTTCTTC. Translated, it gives CASSNQRAGTSGGVGLDEQFF.

This CDR3 is CASREPGLAGGPHEQYF. The DNA for the CDR3 is TGTGCCAGCAGGGAACCGGGACTAGCGGGGGGGCCCCACGAGCAGTACTTC. The chain carries TRBV6-1 and TRBJ2-7; 16 bases match TRBD2. The V gene's germline CDR1 is MNHNS and CDR2 SASEGT. The V and J ends lost 6 bases and 5 bases, in that order; junction bases with no gene match: 10. The CDR3 sequence is 17 residues long.

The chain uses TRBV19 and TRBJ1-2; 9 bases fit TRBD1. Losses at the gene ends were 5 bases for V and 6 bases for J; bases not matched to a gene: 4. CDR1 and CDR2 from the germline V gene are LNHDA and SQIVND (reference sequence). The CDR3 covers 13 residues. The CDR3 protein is CASSWTGVNGYTF. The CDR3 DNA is TGTGCCAGTAGTTGGACAGGGGTGAATGGCTACACCTTC.

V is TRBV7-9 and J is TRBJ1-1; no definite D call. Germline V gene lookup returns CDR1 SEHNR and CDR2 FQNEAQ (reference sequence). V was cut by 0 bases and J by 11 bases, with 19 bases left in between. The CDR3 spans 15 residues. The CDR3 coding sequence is TGTGCCAGCAGCTTAGCGGAGGGTCTAGGAGCGTGGGCTTTCTTT. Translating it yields CASSLAEGLGAWAFF.

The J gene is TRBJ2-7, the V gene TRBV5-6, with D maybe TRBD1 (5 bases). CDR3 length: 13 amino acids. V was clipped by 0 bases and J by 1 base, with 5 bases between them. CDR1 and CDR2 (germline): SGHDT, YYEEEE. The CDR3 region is CASSLEGSYEQYF. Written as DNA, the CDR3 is TGTGCCAGCAGCTTGGAGGGGTCCTACGAGCAGTACTTC.

CDR3 sequence: CASSVSPGGGGGGAFF. As DNA, the CDR3 is TGTGCCAGCAGCGTAAGTCCAGGGGGCGGAGGTGGAGGGGCTTTCTTT. J is TRBJ1-1 and V is TRBV9; TRBD1 aligns across 8 bases. From germline, CDR1 is SGDLS and CDR2 YYNGEE. Trimming took 1 base from V and 11 from J; bases not matched to a gene: 16. CDR3 length equals 16 residues.

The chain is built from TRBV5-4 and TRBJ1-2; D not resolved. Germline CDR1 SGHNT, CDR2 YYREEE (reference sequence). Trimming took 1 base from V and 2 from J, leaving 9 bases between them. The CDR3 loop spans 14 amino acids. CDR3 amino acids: CASSLNLPNYGYTF. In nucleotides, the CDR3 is TGTGCCAGCAGCTTGAATCTCCCCAACTATGGCTACACCTTC.

This chain's CDR3 is CASSVGDSTTPQETQYF. The CDR3 nucleotides read TGTGCCAGCAGCGTAGGGGACAGCACAACCCCGCAAGAGACCCAGTACTTC. This sequence joins TRBV9 and TRBJ2-5; 7 bases line up with TRBD1. The junction had 10 bases not matched to a gene; V was cut back by 0 bases and J by 2 bases. The CDR3 loop spans 17 amino acids. Germline CDR1 and CDR2: SGDLS and YYNGEE.

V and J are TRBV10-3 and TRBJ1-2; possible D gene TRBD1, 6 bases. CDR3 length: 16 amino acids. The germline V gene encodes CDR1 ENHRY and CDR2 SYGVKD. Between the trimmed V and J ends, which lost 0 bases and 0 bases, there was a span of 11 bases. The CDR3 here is CAISESGGASNYGYTF. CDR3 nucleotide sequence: TGTGCCATCAGTGAGTCGGGGGGGGCCTCTAACTATGGCTACACCTTC.

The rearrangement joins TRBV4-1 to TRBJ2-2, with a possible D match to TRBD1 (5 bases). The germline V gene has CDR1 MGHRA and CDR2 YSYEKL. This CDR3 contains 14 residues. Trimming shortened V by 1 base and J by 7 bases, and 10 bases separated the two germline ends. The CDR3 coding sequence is TGCGCCAGCAGCCAAGTCACTGGACACGGGGAGCTGTTTTTT. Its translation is CASSQVTGHGELFF.

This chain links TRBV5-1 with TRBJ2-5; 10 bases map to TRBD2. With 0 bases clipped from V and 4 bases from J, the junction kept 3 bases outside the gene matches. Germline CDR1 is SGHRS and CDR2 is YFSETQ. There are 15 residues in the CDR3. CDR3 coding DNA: TGCGCCAGCAGCTTGGAGCGGGGGGGCCGAGAGACCCAGTACTTC. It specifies CASSLERGGRETQYF.

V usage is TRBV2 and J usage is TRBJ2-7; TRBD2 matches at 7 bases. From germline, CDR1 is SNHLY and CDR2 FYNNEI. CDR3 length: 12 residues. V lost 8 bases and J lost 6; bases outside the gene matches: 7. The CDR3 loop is CASDSTGGEQYF. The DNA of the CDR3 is TGTGCCAGCGACAGCACGGGGGGCGAGCAGTACTTC.

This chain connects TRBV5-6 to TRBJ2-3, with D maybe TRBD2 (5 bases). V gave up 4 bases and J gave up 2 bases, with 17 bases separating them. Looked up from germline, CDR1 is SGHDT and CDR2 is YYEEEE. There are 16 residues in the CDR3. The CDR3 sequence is CASSPLGIGNTDTQYF. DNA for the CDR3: TGTGCCAGCAGCCCGCTAGGGATCGGGAACACAGATACGCAGTATTTT.

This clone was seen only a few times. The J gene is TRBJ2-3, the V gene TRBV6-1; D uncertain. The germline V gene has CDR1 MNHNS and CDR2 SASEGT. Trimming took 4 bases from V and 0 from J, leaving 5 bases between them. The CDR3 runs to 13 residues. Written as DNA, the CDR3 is TGTGCCAGCAGTGCCGGGAGCACAGATACGCAGTATTTT. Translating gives CASSAGSTDTQYF.

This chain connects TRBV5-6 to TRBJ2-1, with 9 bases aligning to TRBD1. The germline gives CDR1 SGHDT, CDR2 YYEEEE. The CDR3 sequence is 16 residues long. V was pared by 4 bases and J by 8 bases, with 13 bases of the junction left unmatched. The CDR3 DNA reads TGTGCCAGCAGCCCCGCCGGGACAGGGCGGATCTATGAGCAGTTCTTC. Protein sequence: CASSPAGTGRIYEQFF.

CDR3 loop: CASSFLVGAGNSPLHF. The CDR3 DNA reads TGTGCCAGCAGCTTCCTCGTGGGGGCAGGAAATTCACCCCTCCACTTT. This chain uses TRBV11-1 with TRBJ1-6; perhaps TRBD1 as D (6 bases). Germline lookup yields CDR1 SGHAT and CDR2 FQDESV (reference sequence). The V end was cut by 3 bases, the J end by 7 bases, with 16 bases between. The CDR3 spans 16 residues.

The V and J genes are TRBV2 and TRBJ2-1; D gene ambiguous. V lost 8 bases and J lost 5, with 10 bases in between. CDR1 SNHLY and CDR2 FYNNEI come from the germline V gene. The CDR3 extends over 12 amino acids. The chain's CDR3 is CASELRDNEQFF. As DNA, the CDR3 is TGTGCCAGCGAGCTCCGGGACAATGAGCAGTTCTTC.

CDR3 loop: CASSSGGQFF. CDR3 bases: TGTGCCAGCAGCTCCGGGGGACAGTTCTTC. The V call is TRBV7-9, the J call TRBJ2-1; a weak D match, TRBD2 (6 bases). Germline assignment: CDR1 SEHNR and CDR2 FQNEAQ (reference sequence). V lost 4 bases to trimming and J lost 13 bases, with 8 bases between them. The CDR3 contains 10 residues.

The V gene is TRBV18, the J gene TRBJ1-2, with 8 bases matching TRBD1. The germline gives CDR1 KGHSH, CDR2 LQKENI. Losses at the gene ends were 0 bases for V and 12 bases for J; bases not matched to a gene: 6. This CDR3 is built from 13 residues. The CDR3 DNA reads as TGTGCCAGCTCACCACCGGGACAGGTCGGAGACACCTTC. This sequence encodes CASSPPGQVGDTF.

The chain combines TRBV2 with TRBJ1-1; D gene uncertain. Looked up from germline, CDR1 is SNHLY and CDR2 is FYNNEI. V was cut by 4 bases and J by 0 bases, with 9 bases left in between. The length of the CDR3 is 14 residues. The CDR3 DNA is TGTGCCAGCAGTGTAGAGGGTCTGAACACTGAAGCTTTCTTT. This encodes CASSVEGLNTEAFF.

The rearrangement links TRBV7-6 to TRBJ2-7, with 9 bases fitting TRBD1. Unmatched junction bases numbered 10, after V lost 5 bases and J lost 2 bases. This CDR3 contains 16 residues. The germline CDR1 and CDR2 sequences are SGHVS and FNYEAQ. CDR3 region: CASSPGKGDRAYEQYF. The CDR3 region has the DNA TGTGCCAGCAGCCCCGGGAAGGGGGACAGGGCCTACGAGCAGTACTTC.

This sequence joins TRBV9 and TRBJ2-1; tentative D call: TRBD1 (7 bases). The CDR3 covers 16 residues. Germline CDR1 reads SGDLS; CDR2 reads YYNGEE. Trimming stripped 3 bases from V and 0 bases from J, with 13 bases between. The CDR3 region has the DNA TGTGCCAGCAGCGGGAGGGGGCCCAGCTCCTACAATGAGCAGTTCTTC. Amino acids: CASSGRGPSSYNEQFF.

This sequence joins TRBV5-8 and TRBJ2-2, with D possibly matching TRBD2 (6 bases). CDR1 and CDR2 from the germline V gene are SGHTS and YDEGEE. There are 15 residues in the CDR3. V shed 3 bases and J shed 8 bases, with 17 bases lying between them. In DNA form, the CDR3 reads TGTGCCAGCAGCTATCCCTCCGGGGGATCAGGGGAGCTGTTTTTT. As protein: CASSYPSGGSGELFF.